One T cell receptor beta chain is described in this entry. Its matching antigen is unknown. These data originate in a study of cytomegalovirus exposure and HLA in healthy donors. Study-level findings and limits: DRB1 had the most TCR associations and HLA-C the fewest, a later analysis found, with rates varying by HLA locus.

The CDR3 length is 13 residues. Deletions cut 7 bases from V and 6 bases from J, with 16 bases between. CDR1 is GTSNPN and CDR2 is SVGIG in the germline V gene (reference sequence). Both 60 Vbeta primers and 13 Jbeta primers went into the PCR. Profiling relied on immunoSEQ multiplex PCR, and the TCRdb table lists in-frame clones only, not all of them. Of roughly 150,000 clones detected, about 84% appear once; the ten largest clones hold 6.2%. The receptor was derived from a woman in her 40s in good health and CMV-seropositive. Sequenced: PBMCs. This chain links TRBV30 with TRBJ2-1; D uncertain. CDR3 protein: CAFILSRFNEQFF. The CDR3 nucleotides read TGTGCCTTCATTCTTTCGAGGTTCAATGAGCAGTTCTTC.